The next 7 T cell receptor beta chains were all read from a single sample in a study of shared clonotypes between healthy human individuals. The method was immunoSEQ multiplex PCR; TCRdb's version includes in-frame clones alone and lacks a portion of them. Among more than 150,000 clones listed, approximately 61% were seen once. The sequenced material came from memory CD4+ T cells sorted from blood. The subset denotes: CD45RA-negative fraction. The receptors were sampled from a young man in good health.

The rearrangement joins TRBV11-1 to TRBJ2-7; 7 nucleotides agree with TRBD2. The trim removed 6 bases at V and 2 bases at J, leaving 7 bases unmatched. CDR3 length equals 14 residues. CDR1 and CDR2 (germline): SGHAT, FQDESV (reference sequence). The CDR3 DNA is TGTGCCAGCAGTCCACCTAGCGGAGCCTACGAGCAGTACTTC. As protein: CASSPPSGAYEQYF. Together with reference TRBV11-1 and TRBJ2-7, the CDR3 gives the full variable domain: EAEVAQSPRYKITEKSQAVAFWCDPISGHATLYWYRQILGQGPELLVQFQDESVVDDSQLPKDRFSAERLKGVDSTLKIQPAELGDSAMYLCASSPPSGAYEQYFGPGTRLTVT.

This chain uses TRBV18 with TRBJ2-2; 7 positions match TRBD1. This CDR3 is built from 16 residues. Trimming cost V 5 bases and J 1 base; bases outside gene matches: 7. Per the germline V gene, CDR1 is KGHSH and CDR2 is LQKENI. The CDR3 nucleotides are TGTGCCAGCTCAGTCCCAACAGGGGTGAACACCGGGGAGCTGTTTTTT. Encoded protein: CASSVPTGVNTGELFF.

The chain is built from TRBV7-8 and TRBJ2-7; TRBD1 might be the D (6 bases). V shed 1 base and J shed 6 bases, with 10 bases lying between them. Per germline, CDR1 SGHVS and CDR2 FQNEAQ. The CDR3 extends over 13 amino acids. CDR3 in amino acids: CASSLDRESEQYF. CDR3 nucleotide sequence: TGTGCCAGCAGCTTAGACAGGGAAAGCGAGCAGTACTTC.

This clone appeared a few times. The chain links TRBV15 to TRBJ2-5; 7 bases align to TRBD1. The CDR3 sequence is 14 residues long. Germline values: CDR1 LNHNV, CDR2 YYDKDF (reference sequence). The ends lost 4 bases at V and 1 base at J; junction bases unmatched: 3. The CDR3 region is CATSTDRAQETQYF. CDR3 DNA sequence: TGTGCCACCAGCACCGACAGGGCCCAAGAGACCCAGTACTTC.

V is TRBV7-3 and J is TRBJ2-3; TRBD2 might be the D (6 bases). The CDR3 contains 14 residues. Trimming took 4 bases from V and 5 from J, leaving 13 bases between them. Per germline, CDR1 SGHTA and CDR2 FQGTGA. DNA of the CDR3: TGTGCCAGCAGCTGGGCGGGGCAAGGAGATACGCAGTATTTT. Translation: CASSWAGQGDTQYF.

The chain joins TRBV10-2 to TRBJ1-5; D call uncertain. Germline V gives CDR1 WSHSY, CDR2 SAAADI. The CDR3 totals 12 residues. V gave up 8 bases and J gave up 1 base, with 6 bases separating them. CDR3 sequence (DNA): TGCGCCAGCTCCATGAGCAATCAGCCCCAGCATTTT. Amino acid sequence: CASSMSNQPQHF.

The CDR3: CASSRDFAHTDTQYF. The DNA of the CDR3 is TGTGCCAGCAGCCGGGACTTCGCCCACACAGATACGCAGTATTTT. The V and J genes are TRBV6-5 and TRBJ2-3, with D possibly TRBD2 on 6 matching bases. The CDR3 runs 15 residues. V gave up 6 bases and J gave up 2 bases, with 15 bases separating them. Germline V gene lookup returns CDR1 MNHEY and CDR2 SVGAGI.